This TCR beta chain was retrieved from a study of blood T cell repertoires in COVID-19. Remarks on this clone: At one end the junction does not follow the germline gene, possibly because of a read error.

This table comes from immunoSEQ multiplex PCR, and its TCRdb copy is limited to in-frame clones, with some not included. The sample has about 50,000 clones, more than 70% seen once. The clonotype comes from a woman aged 80 or older with acute or convalescent COVID-19. Specimen: peripheral blood.

DNA for the CDR3: TGCGCCAGCAGCACGGAGGGGTATGGCTACATCTTC. Translation: CASSTEGYGYIF. J is TRBJ1-2 and V is TRBV5-1, with a possible D match to TRBD1 (5 bases). Germline assignment: CDR1 SGHRS and CDR2 YFSETQ. The CDR3 is 12 amino acids.